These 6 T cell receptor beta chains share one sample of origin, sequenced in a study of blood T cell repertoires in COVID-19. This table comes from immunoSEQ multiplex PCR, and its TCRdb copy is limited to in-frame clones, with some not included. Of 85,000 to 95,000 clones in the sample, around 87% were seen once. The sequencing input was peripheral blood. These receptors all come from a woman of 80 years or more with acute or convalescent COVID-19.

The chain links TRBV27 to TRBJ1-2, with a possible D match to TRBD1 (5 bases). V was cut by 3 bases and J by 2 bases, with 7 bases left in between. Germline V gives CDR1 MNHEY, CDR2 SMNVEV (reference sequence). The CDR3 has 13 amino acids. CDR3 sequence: CASSFRGNYGYTF. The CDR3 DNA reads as TGTGCCAGCAGTTTCCGGGGGAACTATGGCTACACCTTC.

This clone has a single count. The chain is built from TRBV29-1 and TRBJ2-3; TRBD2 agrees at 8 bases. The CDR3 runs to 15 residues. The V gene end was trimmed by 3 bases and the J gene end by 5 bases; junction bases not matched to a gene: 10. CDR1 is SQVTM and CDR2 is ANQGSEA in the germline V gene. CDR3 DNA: TGCAGCGTTGAGGAATTAGCGGGGAGGATAGATACGCAGTATTTT. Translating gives CSVEELAGRIDTQYF.

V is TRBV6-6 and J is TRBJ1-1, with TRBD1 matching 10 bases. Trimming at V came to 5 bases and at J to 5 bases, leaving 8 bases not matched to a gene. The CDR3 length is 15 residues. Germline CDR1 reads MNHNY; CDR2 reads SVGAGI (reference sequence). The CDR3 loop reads CASSARDRGGTEAFF. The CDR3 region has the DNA TGTGCCAGCAGTGCCCGGGACAGGGGTGGTACTGAAGCTTTCTTT.

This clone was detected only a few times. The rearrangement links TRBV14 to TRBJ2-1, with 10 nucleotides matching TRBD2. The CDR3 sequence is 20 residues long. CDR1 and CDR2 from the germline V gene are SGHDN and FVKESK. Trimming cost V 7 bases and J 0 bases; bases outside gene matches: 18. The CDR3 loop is CASNKGATSGIYASYNEQFF. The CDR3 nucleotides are TGTGCCAGCAATAAGGGGGCCACTAGCGGGATCTACGCCTCCTACAATGAGCAGTTCTTC. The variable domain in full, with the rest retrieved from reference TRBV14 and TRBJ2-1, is EAGVTQFPSHSVIEKGQTVTLRCDPISGHDNLYWYRRVMGKEIKFLLHFVKESKQDESGMPNNRFLAERTGGTYSTLKVQPAELEDSGVYFCASNKGATSGIYASYNEQFFGPGTRLTVL.

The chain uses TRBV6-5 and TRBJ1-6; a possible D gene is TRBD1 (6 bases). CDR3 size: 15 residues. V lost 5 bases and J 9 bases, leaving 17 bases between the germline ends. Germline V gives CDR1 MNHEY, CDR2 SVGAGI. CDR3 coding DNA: TGTGCCAGCAGTCCGACAGGAGAACACGGTTCACCCCTCCACTTT. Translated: CASSPTGEHGSPLHF.

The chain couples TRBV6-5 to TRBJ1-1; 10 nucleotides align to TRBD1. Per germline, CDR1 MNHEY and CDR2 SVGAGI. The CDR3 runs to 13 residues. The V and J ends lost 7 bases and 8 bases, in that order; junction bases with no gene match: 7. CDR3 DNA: TGTGCCAGCAAGTTCCGGGACAGGGGCGAAGCTTTCTTT. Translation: CASKFRDRGEAFF.